The next 27 T cell receptor beta chains were all read from a single sample in a study of early T cells in non-severe SARS-CoV-2 infection. A single record per CDR3 protein comes from TCRdb applying MiXCR to the 5' RACE reads. The data hold fewer than 80,000 distinct CDR3 sequences, with approximately 12% observed a single time. The material was whole blood, obtained at baseline. The receptors shown here come from an adult who was a healthcare worker with PCR-confirmed SARS-CoV-2 infection or an uninfected control (not recorded which). The donor label of this sample is uncertain.

In this sample, this clonotype turned up many times. This chain uses TRBV5-8 with TRBJ2-3; D is possibly TRBD1 (6 bases). In germline, CDR1 is SGHTS, CDR2 YDEGEE. Trimming shortened V by 0 bases and J by 3 bases, and 8 bases separated the two germline ends. The CDR3 has 14 residues. As DNA, the CDR3 is TGTGCCAGCAGCTTGGGACAGGATACAGATACGCAGTATTTT. This gives the protein CASSLGQDTDTQYF. Full variable domain (outside the CDR3, taken from reference TRBV5-8 and TRBJ2-3): EAGVTQSPTHLIKTRGQQATLRCSPISGHTSVYWYQQALGLGLQFLLWYDEGEERNRGNFPPRFSGRQFPNYSSELNVNALELEDSALYLCASSLGQDTDTQYFGPGTRLTVL.

The rearrangement links TRBV6-5 to TRBJ1-5; TRBD1 matches at 8 bases. Germline CDR1 MNHEY, CDR2 SVGAGI. The CDR3 is 14 amino acids. The V segment lost 5 bases and the J segment 5 bases; nucleotides outside the gene matches: 5. CDR3 residues: CASSRGQGDQPQHF. For the CDR3, the DNA is TGTGCCAGCAGTCGAGGACAGGGAGATCAGCCCCAGCATTTT.

This clonotype came up many times. The chain recombines TRBV14 with TRBJ1-4, with TRBD1 identical over 8 bases. Looked up from germline, CDR1 is SGHDN and CDR2 is FVKESK. V gave up 1 base and J gave up 8 bases; unmatched junction bases: 15. The length of the CDR3 is 18 residues. The CDR3 coding sequence is TGTGCCAGCAGCCAAGTTGGGCAGGGGGCCGGAAGGTGGGAAAAACTGTTTTTT. It specifies CASSQVGQGAGRWEKLFF.

The chain is built from TRBV4-1 and TRBJ1-1; 8 bases are a match to TRBD1. CDR3 size: 17 residues. With V trimmed by 0 bases and J by 3 bases, 9 bases remained unmatched. CDR1 and CDR2 (germline): MGHRA, YSYEKL. CDR3 DNA: TGCGCCAGCAGCCAAGACATACCGCCACAGGGGGACACTGAAGCTTTCTTT. This translates into CASSQDIPPQGDTEAFF.

This clonotype has a handful of counts. The rearrangement links TRBV9 to TRBJ1-6; no definite D call. The germline V gene encodes CDR1 SGDLS and CDR2 YYNGEE. Trimming left V 6 bases short and J 7 bases short, with 20 bases between. This CDR3 spans 16 amino acids. CDR3 loop: CASNLYDGDRNSPLHF. CDR3 bases: TGTGCCAGCAACCTTTACGACGGAGACCGAAATTCACCCCTCCACTTT. Combining the CDR3 with reference TRBV9 and TRBJ1-6 gives the whole variable domain DSGVTQTPKHLITATGQRVTLRCSPRSGDLSVYWYQQSLDQGLQFLIQYYNGEERAKGNILERFSAQQFPDLHSELNLSSLELGDSALYFCASNLYDGDRNSPLHFGNGTRLTVT.

The CDR3 reads CAISEVDEQFF. The DNA for the CDR3 is TGTGCCATCAGTGAGGTCGATGAGCAGTTCTTC. The chain recombines TRBV10-3 with TRBJ2-1; D not certain. Germline assignment: CDR1 ENHRY and CDR2 SYGVKD. The V gene lost 2 bases and the J gene lost 8 bases, with 4 bases spanning the gap. The CDR3 is 11 residues long.

The CDR3 protein is CASSSGTGGYKETQYF. Here the CDR3 DNA reads TGTGCCAGCAGCTCCGGGACAGGGGGCTATAAAGAGACCCAGTACTTC. The chain couples TRBV7-8 to TRBJ2-5, with 12 positions matching TRBD1. Germline V gene lookup returns CDR1 SGHVS and CDR2 FQNEAQ. The CDR3 runs 16 residues. The V segment lost 4 bases and the J segment 3 bases; nucleotides outside the gene matches: 6.

This clonotype was seen more than once but under ten times. The chain joins TRBV10-3 to TRBJ1-2; D is uncertain. Germline V CDR1 and CDR2: ENHRY, SYGVKD. CDR3 length equals 15 residues. Trimming stripped 0 bases from V and 3 bases from J, with 11 bases between. The CDR3 coding sequence is TGTGCCATCAGTGAGTCGAACGGGCGAGACTATGGCTACACCTTC. Protein sequence: CAISESNGRDYGYTF.

In its sample, this clonotype was seen a few times. The chain carries TRBV12-3 or TRBV12-4 and TRBJ2-1; no clear D gene. The ends were cut back, 5 bases at V and 3 bases at J, with 11 bases in the middle. The CDR3 extends over 14 amino acids. The CDR3 region has the DNA TGTGCCAGCAGTCAAGGATCTAGCTACAATGAGCAGTTCTTC. This gives the protein CASSQGSSYNEQFF.

In this sample, this clonotype turned up many times. The V call is TRBV7-2, the J call TRBJ2-5, with TRBD1 matching over 12 bases. The CDR3 has 14 residues. J lost 7 bases, V lost 5 bases, and 5 bases had no gene match. Germline lookup yields CDR1 SGHTA and CDR2 FQGNSA. The CDR3: CASSPGQGAVTQYF. DNA of the CDR3: TGTGCCAGCAGCCCGGGACAGGGGGCGGTGACCCAGTACTTC.

This clonotype has just a few counts. J is TRBJ1-5 and V is TRBV7-9; the D gene is possibly TRBD1 (5 bases). Germline CDR1 reads SEHNR; CDR2 reads FQNEAQ (reference sequence). The length of the CDR3 is 17 residues. The V end lost 5 bases, the J end lost 1 base, and 18 bases lay between the germline ends. In nucleotides, the CDR3 is TGTGCCAGCAGCGAAAACCGGGACTCAGGGAGCAATCAGCCCCAGCATTTT. Translated, it gives CASSENRDSGSNQPQHF.

The gene calls are TRBV5-1 and TRBJ2-2; weak D call: TRBD1 (6 bases). Germline V gene data show CDR1 as SGHRS and CDR2 as YFSETQ. Trimming removed 0 bases from V and 3 bases from J, with 9 bases in between. The CDR3 runs 15 residues. CDR3 sequence reads: CASSLVTGYTGELFF. The CDR3 DNA reads as TGCGCCAGCAGCTTGGTTACAGGGTACACCGGGGAGCTGTTTTTT.

The V call is TRBV6-6, the J call TRBJ2-4, with a tentative D call TRBD2 (5 bases). Deletions cut 6 bases from V and 9 bases from J, with 15 bases between. The CDR3 is 13 residues long. Germline lookup yields CDR1 MNHNY and CDR2 SVGAGI (reference sequence). DNA for the CDR3: TGTGCCAGCAGCCAGATCGGCGCGGGCATTCAGTACTTC. Protein: CASSQIGAGIQYF.

The table lists this clonotype with many counts. The V gene is TRBV7-8, the J gene TRBJ2-5, with TRBD2 matching 9 bases. Germline V gene data show CDR1 as SGHVS and CDR2 as FQNEAQ. The junction had 1 base not matched to a gene; V was cut back by 1 base and J by 4 bases. This CDR3 contains 14 residues. CDR3 amino acids: CASSLVAGVETQYF. In nucleotides, the CDR3 is TGTGCCAGCAGCTTAGTAGCGGGGGTAGAGACCCAGTACTTC. Full variable domain (outside the CDR3, taken from reference TRBV7-8 and TRBJ2-5): GAGVSQSPRYKVAKRGQDVALRCDPISGHVSLFWYQQALGQGPEFLTYFQNEAQLDKSGLPSDRFFAERPEGSVSTLKIQRTQQEDSAVYLCASSLVAGVETQYFGPGTRLLVL.

The gene calls are TRBV7-2 and TRBJ1-4; D unresolved. Deletions cut 0 bases from V and 0 bases from J, with 5 bases between. This CDR3 region has 15 residues. Per germline, CDR1 SGHTA and CDR2 FQGNSA. The CDR3 DNA is TGTGCCAGCAGCTTAGCCCCCACAACTAATGAAAAACTGTTTTTT. This translates into CASSLAPTTNEKLFF.

This clonotype was counted many times. This chain connects TRBV6-6 to TRBJ1-5; D gene uncertain. Per germline, CDR1 MNHNY and CDR2 SVGAGI (reference sequence). V shed 6 bases and J shed 0 bases, with 15 bases lying between them. This CDR3 has 16 amino acids. Here the CDR3 reads CASSLGPSYSNQPQHF. As DNA, the CDR3 is TGTGCCAGCAGCCTAGGACCTTCTTATAGCAATCAGCCCCAGCATTTT.

This clonotype was detected a few times. The rearrangement joins TRBV14 to TRBJ2-1; D not certain. V was shortened by 2 bases and J by 3 bases, with 11 bases between the two germline ends. This CDR3 comprises 15 residues. Germline V gene sequence: CDR1 SGHDN, CDR2 FVKESK. In DNA form, the CDR3 reads TGTGCCAGCAGCCAAATGGGCCAGTACTACAATGAGCAGTTCTTC. It specifies CASSQMGQYYNEQFF.

V and J are TRBV7-9 and TRBJ1-2; a weak D match, TRBD1 (6 bases). The germline CDR1 and CDR2 sequences are SEHNR and FQNEAQ (reference sequence). Trimming left V 7 bases short and J 6 bases short, with 15 bases between. CDR3 length: 13 amino acids. CDR3 DNA: TGTGCCAGCACCCTGACAGGAGACCATGGCTACACCTTC. This encodes CASTLTGDHGYTF.

The rearrangement uses TRBV3-1 and TRBJ1-1; D ambiguous. The CDR3 spans 16 residues. The V end lost 4 bases, the J end lost 1 base, and 16 bases lay between the germline ends. CDR1 LGHDT and CDR2 YNNKEL come from the germline V gene (reference sequence). Here the CDR3 DNA reads TGTGCCAGCAGCCCCCTGGCAGGCCGCTGGAACACTGAAGCTTTCTTT. Protein product: CASSPLAGRWNTEAFF. Using reference TRBV3-1 and TRBJ1-1 for the parts outside the CDR3, the full variable domain is DTAVSQTPKYLVTQMGNDKSIKCEQNLGHDTMYWYKQDSKKFLKIMFSYNNKELIINETVPNRFSPKSPDKAHLNLHINSLELGDSAVYFCASSPLAGRWNTEAFFGQGTRLTVV.

This clonotype was recorded a few times. The rearrangement links TRBV20-1 to TRBJ2-3, with D unclear. The V end was cut by 3 bases, the J end by 0 bases, with 13 bases between. CDR3 length: 15 residues. Germline CDR1 DFQATT, CDR2 SNEGSKA (reference sequence). CDR3 region: CSASAPTTSTDTQYF. In nucleotides, the CDR3 is TGCAGTGCTAGTGCCCCAACCACTAGCACAGATACGCAGTATTTT.

The chain carries TRBV4-1 and TRBJ2-2; the match to TRBD2 covers 12 bases. CDR1 and CDR2 (germline): MGHRA, YSYEKL. The CDR3 has 21 residues. The junction had 11 bases not matched to a gene; V was cut back by 0 bases and J by 0 bases. The CDR3 DNA reads as TGCGCCAGCAGCCAAGAGAGGGTTAGACTAGCGGGGGTGGCGAACACCGGGGAGCTGTTTTTT. As protein: CASSQERVRLAGVANTGELFF.

This clonotype has ten or more counts. The chain links TRBV28 to TRBJ2-3; TRBD1 is a possible D gene (5 bases). Germline values: CDR1 MDHEN, CDR2 SYDVKM. There are 15 residues in the CDR3. The V and J ends lost 6 bases and 2 bases respectively, with 15 bases between them. The CDR3 region has the DNA TGTGCCAGCAGCCTGGGGCGTACATACACAGATACGCAGTATTTT. Amino acid sequence: CASSLGRTYTDTQYF. Supplemented by reference TRBV28 and TRBJ2-3, the full variable domain reads DVKVTQSSRYLVKRTGEKVFLECVQDMDHENMFWYRQDPGLGLRLIYFSYDVKMKEKGDIPEGYSVSREKKERFSLILESASTNQTSMYLCASSLGRTYTDTQYFGPGTRLTVL.

This clonotype has ten or more counts. This chain connects TRBV7-9 to TRBJ2-1; D tentatively reads TRBD1 or TRBD2 (5 bases each). Per germline, CDR1 SEHNR and CDR2 FQNEAQ (reference sequence). The CDR3 has 15 residues. V was pared by 0 bases and J by 3 bases, with 9 bases between. Here the CDR3 reads CASSLAGVFYNEQFF. The CDR3 region has the DNA TGTGCCAGCAGCTTAGCGGGGGTCTTCTACAATGAGCAGTTCTTC.

The chain couples TRBV3-1 to TRBJ2-1; D is perhaps TRBD2 (5 bases). CDR1 and CDR2 (germline): LGHDT, YNNKEL (reference sequence). V was clipped by 1 base and J by 4 bases, with 11 bases between them. The CDR3 runs to 15 residues. The CDR3 is CASSQVLGKYNEQFF. In DNA form, the CDR3 reads TGTGCCAGCAGCCAAGTTCTCGGGAAGTACAATGAGCAGTTCTTC.

This clonotype was observed a handful of times. The chain has TRBV19 and TRBJ1-5, with D tentatively TRBD1 (6 bases). There are 14 residues in the CDR3. V was trimmed by 5 bases and J by 2 bases, leaving 10 bases between them. CDR1 and CDR2 (germline): LNHDA, SQIVND (reference sequence). CDR3 residues: CASSVRQGNQPQHF. For the CDR3, the DNA is TGTGCCAGTAGTGTTCGACAGGGCAATCAGCCCCAGCATTTT.

The chain is built from TRBV6-1 and TRBJ2-3, with TRBD1 matching over 7 bases. The CDR3 sequence is 15 residues long. Germline CDR1 reads MNHNS; CDR2 reads SASEGT. Trimming at V came to 5 bases and at J to 4 bases, leaving 9 bases not matched to a gene. The CDR3 spells CASSSGTVRADTQYF. The CDR3 DNA follows: TGTGCCAGCAGTTCCGGGACAGTGAGAGCAGATACGCAGTATTTT.

This clonotype was counted ten times or more. Here the CDR3 DNA reads TGTGCCAGCAGGGACTTAAACTCGTTTGAAGCTTTCTTT. It yields the protein CASRDLNSFEAFF. This chain joins TRBV12-3 or TRBV12-4 and TRBJ1-1; D is undetermined. The CDR3 totals 13 residues. V was cut by 6 bases and J by 7 bases, with 15 bases left in between.